This T cell receptor beta chain was obtained from a study of blood T cell repertoires in COVID-19. Trimming removed 1 base at V and 7 bases at J, with 10 bases between. The CDR3 sequence is 14 residues long. Germline V lookup: CDR1 SEHNR, CDR2 FQNEAQ (reference sequence). Clones were read by immunoSEQ multiplex PCR, and TCRdb kept only the in-frame ones, dropping some. The sample contains approximately 210,000 clones, 84% of which appear only once. This sequence originates from a woman in her forties or fifties with active or convalescent COVID-19. The rearrangement joins TRBV7-9 to TRBJ1-4; D is ambiguous. Sequencing used peripheral blood. CDR3 amino acids: CASSLEGVSEKLFF. For the CDR3, the DNA is TGTGCCAGCAGCTTAGAAGGAGTGAGTGAAAAACTGTTTTTT.